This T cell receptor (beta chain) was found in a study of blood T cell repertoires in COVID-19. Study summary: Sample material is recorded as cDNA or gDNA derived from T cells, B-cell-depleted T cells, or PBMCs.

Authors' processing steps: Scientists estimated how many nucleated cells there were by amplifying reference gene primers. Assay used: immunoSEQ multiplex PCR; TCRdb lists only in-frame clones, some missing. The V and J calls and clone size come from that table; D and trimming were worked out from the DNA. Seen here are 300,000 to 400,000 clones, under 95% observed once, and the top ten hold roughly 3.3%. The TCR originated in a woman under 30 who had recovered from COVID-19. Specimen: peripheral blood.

CDR3 loop: CASSQIRAPTGELFF. The CDR3, as DNA: TGTGCCAGCAGCCAGATCCGAGCTCCCACCGGGGAGCTGTTTTTT. The rearrangement joins TRBV14 to TRBJ2-2; D not resolved. Germline loops: CDR1 SGHDN, CDR2 FVKESK. CDR3 length: 15 residues. V lost 3 bases and J 4 bases, leaving 12 bases between the germline ends.